One T cell receptor beta chain is described in this entry. Time point reported: newly diagnosed GD, antithyroid drugs for less than 3 months. The TCR library was prepared using RNA isolated from PBMCs. Construction of the TCR beta libraries employed iRepertoire HTBI primers in conjunction with Arm-PCR of CDR3 regions. Via MiXCR, TCRdb re-called the multiplex PCR reads, giving one row per CDR3 protein. The table shows 200,000 to 250,000 distinct CDR3 sequences, with around 20% occurring only once. This entry comes from a study of regulatory T cells in long-lasting Graves disease. The CDR3 has 15 residues. Per the germline V gene, CDR1 is WSHSY and CDR2 is SAAADI. V lost 6 bases to trimming and J lost 1 base, with 12 bases between them. These records were also assigned to another study, of T cells in Graves' hyperthyroidism and ophthalmopathy. That source adds: Researchers ran a first-round RT-PCR on the TCR CDR3 using the HTBI primer set.

The TCR comes from a young woman with Graves disease. The input for sequencing was peripheral blood mononuclear cells (PBMCs), taken at new diagnosis, from a patient treated with antithyroid drugs. This rearrangement joins TRBV10-2 to TRBJ2-2; D is possibly TRBD2 (6 bases). The CDR3 DNA reads TGCGCCAGCAGAGATTGGCGGGAGAACACCGGGGAGCTGTTTTTT. This gives the protein CASRDWRENTGELFF.